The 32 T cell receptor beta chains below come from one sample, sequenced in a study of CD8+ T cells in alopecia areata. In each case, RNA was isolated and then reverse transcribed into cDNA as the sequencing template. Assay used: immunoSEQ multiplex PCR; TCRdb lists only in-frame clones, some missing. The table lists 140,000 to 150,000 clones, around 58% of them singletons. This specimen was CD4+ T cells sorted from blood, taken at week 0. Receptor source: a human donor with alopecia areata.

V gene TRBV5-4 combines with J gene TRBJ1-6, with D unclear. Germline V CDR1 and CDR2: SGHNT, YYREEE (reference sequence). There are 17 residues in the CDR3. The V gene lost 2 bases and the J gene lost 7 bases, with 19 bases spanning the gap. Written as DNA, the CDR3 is TGTGCCAGCAGCTTTGCCGGAGGAACCGGAGGGAATTCACCCCTCCACTTT. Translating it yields CASSFAGGTGGNSPLHF.

CDR3 protein: CSVGPRLQPGSEAFF. The CDR3 DNA sequence: TGCAGCGTTGGCCCTAGACTCCAACCTGGCTCTGAAGCTTTCTTT. The rearrangement uses TRBV29-1 and TRBJ1-1; D unresolved. This CDR3 spans 15 amino acids. Germline assignment: CDR1 SQVTM and CDR2 ANQGSEA. Trimming left V 4 bases short and J 6 bases short, with 21 bases between.

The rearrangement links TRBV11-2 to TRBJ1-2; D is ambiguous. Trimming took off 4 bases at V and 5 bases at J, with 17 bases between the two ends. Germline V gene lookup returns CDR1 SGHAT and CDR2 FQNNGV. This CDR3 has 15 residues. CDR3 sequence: CASSYAGAVPYGYTF. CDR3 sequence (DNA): TGTGCCAGCAGCTACGCGGGAGCGGTACCGTATGGCTACACCTTC.

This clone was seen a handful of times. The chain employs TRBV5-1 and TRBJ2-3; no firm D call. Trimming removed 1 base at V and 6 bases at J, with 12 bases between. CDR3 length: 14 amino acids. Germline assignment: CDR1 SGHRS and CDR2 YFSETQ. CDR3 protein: CASSLLDRADTQYF. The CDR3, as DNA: TGCGCCAGCAGCTTGTTGGACCGTGCTGATACGCAGTATTTT. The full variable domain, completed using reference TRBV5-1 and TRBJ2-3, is KAGVTQTPRYLIKTRGQQVTLSCSPISGHRSVSWYQQTPGQGLQFLFEYFSETQRNKGNFPGRFSGRQFSNSRSEMNVSTLELGDSALYLCASSLLDRADTQYFGPGTRLTVL.

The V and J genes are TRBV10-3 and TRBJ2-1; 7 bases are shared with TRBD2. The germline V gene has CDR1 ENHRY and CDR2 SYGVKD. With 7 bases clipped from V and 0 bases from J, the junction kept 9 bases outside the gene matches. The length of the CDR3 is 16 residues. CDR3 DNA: TGTGCCATCAAAGCGGGGCCTGAAGCCTCCTACAATGAGCAGTTCTTC. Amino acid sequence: CAIKAGPEASYNEQFF.

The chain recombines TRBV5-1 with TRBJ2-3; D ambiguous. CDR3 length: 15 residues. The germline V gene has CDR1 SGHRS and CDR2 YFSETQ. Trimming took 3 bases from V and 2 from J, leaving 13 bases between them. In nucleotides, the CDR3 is TGCGCCAGCAGCTCCGATGGAGTGGTCACAGATACGCAGTATTTT. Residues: CASSSDGVVTDTQYF.

The CDR3 sequence is CAWSWGPANYGYTF. The CDR3 DNA sequence: TGTGCCTGGAGCTGGGGGCCAGCTAACTATGGCTACACCTTC. This chain joins TRBV30 and TRBJ1-2; D may be TRBD1 (6 bases). The CDR3 has 14 residues. Germline lookup yields CDR1 GTSNPN and CDR2 SVGIG (reference sequence). Trimming removed 3 bases at V and 0 bases at J, with 11 bases between.

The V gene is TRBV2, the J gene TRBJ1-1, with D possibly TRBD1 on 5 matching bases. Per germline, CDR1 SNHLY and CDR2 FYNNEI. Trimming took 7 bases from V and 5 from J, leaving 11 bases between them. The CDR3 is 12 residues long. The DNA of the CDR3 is TGTGCCAGCATCAGGGTCGGGACTGAAGCTTTCTTT. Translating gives CASIRVGTEAFF.

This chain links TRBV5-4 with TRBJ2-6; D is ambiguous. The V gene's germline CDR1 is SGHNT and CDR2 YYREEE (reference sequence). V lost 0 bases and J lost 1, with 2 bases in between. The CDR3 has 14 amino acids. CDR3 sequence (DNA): TGTGCCAGCAGCTTGGGGTCTGGGGCCAACGTCCTGACTTTC. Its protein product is CASSLGSGANVLTF.

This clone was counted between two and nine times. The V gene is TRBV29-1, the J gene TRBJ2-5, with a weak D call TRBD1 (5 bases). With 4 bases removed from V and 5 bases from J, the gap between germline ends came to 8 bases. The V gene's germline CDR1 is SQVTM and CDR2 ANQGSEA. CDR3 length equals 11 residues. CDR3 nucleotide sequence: TGCAGCGTTGTATCAGGGGAGACCCAGTACTTC. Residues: CSVVSGETQYF.

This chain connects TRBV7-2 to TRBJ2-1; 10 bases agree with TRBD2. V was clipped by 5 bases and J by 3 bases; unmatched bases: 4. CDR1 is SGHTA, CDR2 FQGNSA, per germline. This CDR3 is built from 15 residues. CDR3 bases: TGTGCCAGCAGCGAAGCTAGCGGGGGCTACAATGAGCAGTTCTTC. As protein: CASSEASGGYNEQFF. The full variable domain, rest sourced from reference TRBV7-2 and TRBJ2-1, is GAGVSQSPSNKVTEKGKDVELRCDPISGHTALYWYRQSLGQGLEFLIYFQGNSAPDKSGLPSDRFSAERTGGSVSTLTIQRTQQEDSAVYLCASSEASGGYNEQFFGPGTRLTVL.

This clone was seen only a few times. The CDR3 sequence is CASSPGQGSTEAFF. The CDR3 DNA follows: TGTGCCAGTAGCCCCGGACAGGGCAGCACTGAAGCTTTCTTT. The V gene is TRBV19, the J gene TRBJ1-1, with TRBD1 identical over 8 bases. Germline assignment: CDR1 LNHDA and CDR2 SQIVND (reference sequence). The CDR3 covers 14 residues. The V gene end was trimmed by 6 bases and the J gene end by 4 bases; junction bases not matched to a gene: 7.

The CDR3 reads CASRVTGLGGGYTF. For the CDR3, the DNA is TGTGCCAGCAGAGTAACAGGCCTCGGGGGTGGCTACACCTTC. The rearrangement joins TRBV2 to TRBJ1-2; tentatively, D is TRBD1 (5 bases). Trimming shortened V by 6 bases and J by 7 bases, and 18 bases separated the two germline ends. This CDR3 is 14 amino acids long. Germline V gene data show CDR1 as SNHLY and CDR2 as FYNNEI.

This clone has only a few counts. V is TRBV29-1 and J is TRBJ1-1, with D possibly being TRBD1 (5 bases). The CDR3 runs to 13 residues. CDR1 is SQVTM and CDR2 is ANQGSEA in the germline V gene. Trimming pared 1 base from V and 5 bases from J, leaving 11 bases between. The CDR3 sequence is CSVEAQEGTEAFF. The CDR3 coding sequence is TGCAGCGTTGAAGCCCAGGAGGGGACTGAAGCTTTCTTT.

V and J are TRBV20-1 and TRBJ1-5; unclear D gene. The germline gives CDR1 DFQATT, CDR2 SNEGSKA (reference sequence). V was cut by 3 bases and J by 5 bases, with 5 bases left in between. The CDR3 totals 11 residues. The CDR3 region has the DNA TGCAGTGCTAGTACGGATCAGCCCCAGCATTTT. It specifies CSASTDQPQHF.

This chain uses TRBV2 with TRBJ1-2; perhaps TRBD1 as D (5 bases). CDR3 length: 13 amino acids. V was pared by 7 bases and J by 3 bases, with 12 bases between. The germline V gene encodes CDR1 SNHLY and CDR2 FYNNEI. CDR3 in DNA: TGTGCCAGCATCCGGGGGGACTACTATGGCTACACCTTC. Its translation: CASIRGDYYGYTF. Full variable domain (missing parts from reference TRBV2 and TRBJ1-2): EPEVTQTPSHQVTQMGQEVILRCVPISNHLYFYWYRQILGQKVEFLVSFYNNEISEKSEIFDDQFSVERPDGSNFTLKIRSTKLEDSAMYFCASIRGDYYGYTFGSGTRLTVV.

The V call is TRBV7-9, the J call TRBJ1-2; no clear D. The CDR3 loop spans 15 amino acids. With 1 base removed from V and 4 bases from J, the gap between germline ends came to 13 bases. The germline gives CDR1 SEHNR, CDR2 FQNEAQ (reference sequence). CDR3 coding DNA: TGTGCCAGCAGCTTAGTTGGGTCTTCTGGCTATGGCTACACCTTC. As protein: CASSLVGSSGYGYTF.

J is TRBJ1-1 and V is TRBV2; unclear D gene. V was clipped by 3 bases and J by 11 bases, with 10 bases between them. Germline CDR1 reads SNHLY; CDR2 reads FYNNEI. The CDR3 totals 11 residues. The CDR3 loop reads CASSEAQVAFF. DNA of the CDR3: TGTGCCAGCAGTGAGGCCCAGGTGGCTTTCTTT. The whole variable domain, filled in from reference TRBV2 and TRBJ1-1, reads EPEVTQTPSHQVTQMGQEVILRCVPISNHLYFYWYRQILGQKVEFLVSFYNNEISEKSEIFDDQFSVERPDGSNFTLKIRSTKLEDSAMYFCASSEAQVAFFGQGTRLTVV.

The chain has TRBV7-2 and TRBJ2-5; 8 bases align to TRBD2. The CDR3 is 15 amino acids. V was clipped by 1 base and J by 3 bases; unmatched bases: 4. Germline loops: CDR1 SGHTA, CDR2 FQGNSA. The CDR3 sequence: CASSLVGLAKETQYF. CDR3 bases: TGTGCCAGCAGCTTAGTAGGACTAGCAAAAGAGACCCAGTACTTC.

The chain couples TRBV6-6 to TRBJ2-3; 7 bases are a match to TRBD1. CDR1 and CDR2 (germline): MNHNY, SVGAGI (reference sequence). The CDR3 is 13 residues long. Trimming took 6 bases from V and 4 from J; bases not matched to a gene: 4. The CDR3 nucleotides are TGTGCCAGCAGGGAGACAGGGTCAGATACGCAGTATTTT. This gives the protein CASRETGSDTQYF.

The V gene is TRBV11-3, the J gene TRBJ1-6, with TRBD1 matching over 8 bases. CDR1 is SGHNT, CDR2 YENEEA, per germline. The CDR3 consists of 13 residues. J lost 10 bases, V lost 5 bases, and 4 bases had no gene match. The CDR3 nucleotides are TGTGCCAGCAGCGCAGGGACAGGCTCACCCCTCCACTTT. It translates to CASSAGTGSPLHF. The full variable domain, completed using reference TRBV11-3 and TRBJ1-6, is EAGVVQSPRYKIIEKKQPVAFWCNPISGHNTLYWYLQNLGQGPELLIRYENEEAVDDSQLPKDRFSAERLKGVDSTLKIQPAELGDSAVYLCASSAGTGSPLHFGNGTRLTVT.

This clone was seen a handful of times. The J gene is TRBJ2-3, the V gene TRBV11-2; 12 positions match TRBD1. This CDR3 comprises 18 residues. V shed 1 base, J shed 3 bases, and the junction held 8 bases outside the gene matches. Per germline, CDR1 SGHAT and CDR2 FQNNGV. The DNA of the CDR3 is TGTGCCAGCAGCTTAGTACGGGGACAGGGGGCGAGGACAGATACGCAGTATTTT. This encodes CASSLVRGQGARTDTQYF.

CDR3 residues: CASSQEPRADSGNTIYF. In DNA, the CDR3 is TGTGCCAGCAGCCAAGAACCTCGGGCAGATTCTGGAAACACCATATATTTT. The chain couples TRBV4-2 to TRBJ1-3, with unresolved D. The CDR3 consists of 17 residues. The germline gives CDR1 LGHNA, CDR2 YNFKEQ. V lost 0 bases and J 1 base, leaving 13 bases between the germline ends.

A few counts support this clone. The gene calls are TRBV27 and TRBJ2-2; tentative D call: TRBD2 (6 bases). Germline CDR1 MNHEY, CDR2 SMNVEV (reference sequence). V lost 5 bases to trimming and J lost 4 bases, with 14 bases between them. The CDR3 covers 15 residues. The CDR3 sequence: CASSPHGTVTGELFF. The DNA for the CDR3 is TGTGCCAGCAGTCCGCATGGGACTGTCACCGGGGAGCTGTTTTTT.

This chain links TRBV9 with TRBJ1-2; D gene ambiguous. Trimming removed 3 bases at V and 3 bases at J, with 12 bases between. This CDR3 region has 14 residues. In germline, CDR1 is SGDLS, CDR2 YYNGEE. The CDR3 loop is CASSALGVDYGYTF. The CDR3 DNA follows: TGTGCCAGCAGCGCCCTCGGGGTGGACTATGGCTACACCTTC.

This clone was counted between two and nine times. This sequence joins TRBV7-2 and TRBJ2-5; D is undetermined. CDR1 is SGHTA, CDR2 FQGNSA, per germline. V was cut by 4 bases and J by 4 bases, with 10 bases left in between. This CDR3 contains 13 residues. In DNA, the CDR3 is TGTGCCAGCAGCTCACTCGGCTTAGAGACCCAGTACTTC. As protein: CASSSLGLETQYF. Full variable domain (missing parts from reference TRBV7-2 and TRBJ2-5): GAGVSQSPSNKVTEKGKDVELRCDPISGHTALYWYRQSLGQGLEFLIYFQGNSAPDKSGLPSDRFSAERTGGSVSTLTIQRTQQEDSAVYLCASSSLGLETQYFGPGTRLLVL.

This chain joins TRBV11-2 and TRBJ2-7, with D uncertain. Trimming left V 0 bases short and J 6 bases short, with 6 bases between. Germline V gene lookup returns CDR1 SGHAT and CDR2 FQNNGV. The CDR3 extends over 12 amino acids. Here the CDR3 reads CASSLDHGEQYF. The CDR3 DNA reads TGTGCCAGCAGCTTAGATCACGGCGAGCAGTACTTC.

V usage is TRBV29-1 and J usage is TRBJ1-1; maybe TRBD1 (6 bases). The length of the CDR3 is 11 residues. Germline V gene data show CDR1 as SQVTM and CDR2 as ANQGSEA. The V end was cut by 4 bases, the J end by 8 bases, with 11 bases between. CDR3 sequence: CSVGSGVEAFF. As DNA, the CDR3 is TGCAGCGTTGGTTCAGGGGTCGAAGCTTTCTTT.

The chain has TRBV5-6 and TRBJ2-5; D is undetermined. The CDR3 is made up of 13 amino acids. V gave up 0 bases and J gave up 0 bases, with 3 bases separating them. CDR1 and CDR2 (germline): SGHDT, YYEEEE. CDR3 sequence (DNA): TGTGCCAGCAGCTTGGCTAACCAAGAGACCCAGTACTTC. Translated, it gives CASSLANQETQYF.

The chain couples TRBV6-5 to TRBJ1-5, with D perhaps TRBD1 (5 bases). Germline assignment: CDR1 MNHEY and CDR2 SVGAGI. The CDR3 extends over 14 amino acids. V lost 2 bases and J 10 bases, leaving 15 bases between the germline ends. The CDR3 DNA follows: TGTGCCAGCAGTTACGCGGCAGGGAGCTCACCCCAGCATTTT. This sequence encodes CASSYAAGSSPQHF.

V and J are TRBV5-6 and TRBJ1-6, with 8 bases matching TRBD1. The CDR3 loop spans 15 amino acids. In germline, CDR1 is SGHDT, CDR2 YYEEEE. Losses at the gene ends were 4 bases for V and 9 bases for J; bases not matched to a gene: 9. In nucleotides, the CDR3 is TGTGCCAGCAGCCAGGACAGGGCTGAGAGTTCACCCCTCCACTTT. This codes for CASSQDRAESSPLHF. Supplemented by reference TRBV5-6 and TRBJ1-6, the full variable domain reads DAGVTQSPTHLIKTRGQQVTLRCSPKSGHDTVSWYQQALGQGPQFIFQYYEEEERQRGNFPDRFSGHQFPNYSSELNVNALLLGDSALYLCASSQDRAESSPLHFGNGTRLTVT.

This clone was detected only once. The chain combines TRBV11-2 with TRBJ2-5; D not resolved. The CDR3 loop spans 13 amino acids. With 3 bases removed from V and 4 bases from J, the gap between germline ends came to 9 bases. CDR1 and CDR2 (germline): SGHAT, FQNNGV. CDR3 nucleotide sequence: TGTGCCAGCAGCTTCAGTGTAGGAGAGACCCAGTACTTC. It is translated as CASSFSVGETQYF. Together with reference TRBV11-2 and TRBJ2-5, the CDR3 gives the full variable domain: EAGVAQSPRYKIIEKRQSVAFWCNPISGHATLYWYQQILGQGPKLLIQFQNNGVVDDSQLPKDRFSAERLKGVDSTLKIQPAKLEDSAVYLCASSFSVGETQYFGPGTRLLVL.